This passage covers 23 T cell receptor beta chains from one sample sequenced in a study of shared clonotypes between healthy human individuals. Some clones are missing from TCRdb's copy, which holds only in-frame ones; the method was immunoSEQ multiplex PCR. The table shows approximately 2,300,000 clones, with roughly 90% occurring only once. The source material was naive CD4+ T cells from PBMCs. Subset reported: CD45RA+ positively selected. The receptors here all came from a man aged 18 to 29 in good health. Some clones in this sample may be carry-over from other donors' samples.

On this clone: The junction does not match germline at one end; this may be a read error. The rearrangement joins TRBV19 to TRBJ2-1, with TRBD2 matching 10 bases. The length of the CDR3 is 19 residues. Germline V gene lookup returns CDR1 LNHDA and CDR2 SQIVND (reference sequence). The CDR3 protein is CAGSMGLAGAPQRPNEQFF. The CDR3 region has the DNA TGTGCCGGTAGTATGGGCCTAGCGGGAGCGCCCCAGCGCCCCAATGAGCAGTTCTTC.

The chain carries TRBV27 and TRBJ2-6; maybe TRBD2 (7 bases). CDR1 and CDR2 from the germline V gene are MNHEY and SMNVEV (reference sequence). V dropped 4 bases and J dropped 10 bases, with 20 bases sitting between them. The CDR3 has 16 amino acids. CDR3 DNA: TGTGCCAGCAGTTCCCCACAAACAGGGAGGGAGAACGTCCTGACTTTC. Translating gives CASSSPQTGRENVLTF.

The chain has TRBV12-5 and TRBJ2-6, with D possibly TRBD1 on 6 matching bases. The CDR3 spans 15 residues. The V and J ends lost 5 bases and 0 bases respectively, with 8 bases between them. Germline lookup yields CDR1 LGHNT and CDR2 FRNRAP. The CDR3 is CASGLQGSGANVLTF. CDR3 DNA: TGTGCTAGTGGTCTACAGGGCTCTGGGGCCAACGTCCTGACTTTC.

The chain has TRBV2 and TRBJ2-7; the D gene is possibly TRBD1 (6 bases). This CDR3 contains 16 residues. CDR1 is SNHLY, CDR2 FYNNEI, per germline. V lost 6 bases and J 0 bases, leaving 18 bases between the germline ends. The DNA for the CDR3 is TGTGCCAGCAGAAGACCCCTAGGACAGAGCTCCTACGAGCAGTACTTC. It encodes CASRRPLGQSSYEQYF.

The rearrangement joins TRBV11-2 to TRBJ2-5, with 8 bases aligning to TRBD2. This CDR3 has 15 residues. V lost 0 bases, J lost 7 bases, and 7 bases stayed unmatched. Germline lookup yields CDR1 SGHAT and CDR2 FQNNGV. This CDR3 is CASSLDPSGSWTQYF. Here the CDR3 DNA reads TGTGCCAGCAGCTTAGATCCGAGCGGGAGTTGGACCCAGTACTTC.

This clone was detected only once. The chain uses TRBV28 and TRBJ2-1, with 7 bases identical to TRBD2. From germline, CDR1 is MDHEN and CDR2 SYDVKM. The CDR3 totals 12 residues. V dropped 6 bases and J dropped 8; count of bases not matched to a gene: 4. The CDR3 sequence is CASSPREDEQFF. In nucleotides, the CDR3 is TGTGCCAGCAGCCCCCGGGAGGATGAGCAGTTCTTC.

This clone was detected once. J is TRBJ2-5 and V is TRBV9, with TRBD2 as a possible D gene (6 bases). Trimming left V 2 bases short and J 5 bases short, with 13 bases between. The CDR3 totals 14 residues. Germline-derived CDR1 and CDR2 are SGDLS and YYNGEE. The CDR3 coding sequence is TGTGCCAGCAGCGTCGCGGGGTGGGCGGAGACCCAGTACTTC. It is translated as CASSVAGWAETQYF. Looking up the rest from reference TRBV9 and TRBJ2-5 gives the full variable domain: DSGVTQTPKHLITATGQRVTLRCSPRSGDLSVYWYQQSLDQGLQFLIQYYNGEERAKGNILERFSAQQFPDLHSELNLSSLELGDSALYFCASSVAGWAETQYFGPGTRLLVL.

The chain has TRBV11-1 and TRBJ1-1, with D unclear. The germline V gene encodes CDR1 SGHAT and CDR2 FQDESV (reference sequence). This CDR3 has 16 amino acids. V dropped 3 bases and J dropped 0 bases, with 14 bases sitting between them. The CDR3 loop is CASSLKEGPVNTEAFF. The CDR3 nucleotides read TGTGCCAGCAGCTTGAAAGAAGGGCCCGTGAACACTGAAGCTTTCTTT.

This chain links TRBV6-1 with TRBJ2-5, with TRBD1 matching 7 bases. CDR1 is MNHNS and CDR2 is SASEGT in the germline V gene. This CDR3 region has 14 residues. Losses at the gene ends were 5 bases for V and 7 bases for J; bases not matched to a gene: 10. In DNA, the CDR3 is TGTGCCAGCAGTCCAAATCGACAGGGATGGACCCAGTACTTC. Its protein is CASSPNRQGWTQYF.

The chain recombines TRBV7-3 with TRBJ2-1; tentative D call: TRBD1 (5 bases). CDR3 length equals 14 residues. The germline V and J ends were trimmed by 3 bases and 6 bases, with 12 bases remaining between them. Germline V gene lookup returns CDR1 SGHTA and CDR2 FQGTGA. Written as DNA, the CDR3 is TGTGCCAGCAGCTTTTTAGGACACAGCAATGAGCAGTTCTTC. Amino acid sequence: CASSFLGHSNEQFF.

This chain links TRBV19 with TRBJ2-3; possibly TRBD2 for D (5 bases). Germline V lookup: CDR1 LNHDA, CDR2 SQIVND (reference sequence). This CDR3 has 15 amino acids. V lost 3 bases, J lost 5 bases, and 15 bases lay in between. The chain's CDR3 is CASSMRWGAEDTQYF. As DNA, the CDR3 is TGTGCCAGTAGTATGAGGTGGGGAGCGGAAGATACGCAGTATTTT.

A word on this clone: The sample contains more than one DNA sequence encoding this CDR3. The chain combines TRBV6-5 with TRBJ1-5; D unresolved. This CDR3 has 14 amino acids. The germline V and J ends were trimmed by 0 bases and 2 bases, with 5 bases remaining between them. CDR1 is MNHEY, CDR2 SVGAGI, per germline. The DNA of the CDR3 is TGTGCCAGCAGTTACTCTCGGGGCAATCAGCCCCAGCATTTT. Protein: CASSYSRGNQPQHF.

This clone is a singleton in its sample. The chain carries TRBV7-9 and TRBJ1-2; 10 bases line up with TRBD1. J was trimmed by 4 bases and V by 5 bases; bases with no gene match: 10. The CDR3 totals 16 residues. Germline CDR1 SEHNR, CDR2 FQNEAQ (reference sequence). Here the CDR3 DNA reads TGTGCCAGCAGCCCTAAAGCGGGACAGGGGATCTATGGCTACACCTTC. It yields the protein CASSPKAGQGIYGYTF.

V usage is TRBV11-3 and J usage is TRBJ2-7, with 10 positions matching TRBD2. Trimming cost V 1 base and J 0 bases; bases outside gene matches: 0. CDR1 and CDR2 from the germline V gene are SGHNT and YENEEA. The CDR3 totals 15 residues. CDR3 in amino acids: CASSLASGGSYEQYF. In DNA form, the CDR3 reads TGTGCCAGCAGCTTAGCTAGCGGGGGCTCCTACGAGCAGTACTTC.

J is TRBJ2-7 and V is TRBV7-8; no clear D gene. The germline CDR1 and CDR2 sequences are SGHVS and FQNEAQ. V was trimmed by 2 bases and J by 7 bases, leaving 12 bases between them. This CDR3 has 13 amino acids. The CDR3 nucleotides are TGTGCCAGCAGCTTATACCCCGCCGGGGAGCAGTACTTC. Amino acid sequence: CASSLYPAGEQYF.

The chain joins TRBV28 to TRBJ1-2; a possible D gene is TRBD1 (5 bases). CDR1 and CDR2 (germline): MDHEN, SYDVKM. The CDR3 has 14 amino acids. V lost 5 bases and J 8 bases, leaving 18 bases between the germline ends. Written as DNA, the CDR3 is TGTGCCAGCAGTCTCATGGCATCAGGGTTGGGCTACACCTTC. Protein: CASSLMASGLGYTF.

V usage is TRBV2 and J usage is TRBJ2-1; D gene uncertain. Trimming took 2 bases from V and 6 from J, leaving 8 bases between them. The CDR3 extends over 13 amino acids. CDR1 is SNHLY and CDR2 is FYNNEI in the germline V gene. The CDR3 nucleotides are TGTGCCAGCAGTGAACTAGTCGGCAATGAGCAGTTCTTC. Its protein product is CASSELVGNEQFF.

This clone has just a few counts. The rearrangement joins TRBV20-1 to TRBJ1-1, with D perhaps TRBD1 (6 bases). Per the germline V gene, CDR1 is DFQATT and CDR2 is SNEGSKA (reference sequence). This CDR3 has 11 residues. In nucleotides, the CDR3 is TGCAGACAGGGAGTCAGCACTGAAGCTTTCTTT. Its protein is CRQGVSTEAFF.

The V gene is TRBV28, the J gene TRBJ2-3; the D gene is possibly TRBD2 (6 bases). V lost 5 bases and J 2 bases, leaving 14 bases between the germline ends. CDR3 size: 15 residues. Germline V lookup: CDR1 MDHEN, CDR2 SYDVKM. The CDR3 nucleotides are TGTGCCAGCAGTCCGTCCAGCGGGTACACAGATACGCAGTATTTT. This translates into CASSPSSGYTDTQYF.

This rearrangement joins TRBV5-1 to TRBJ1-1, with a tentative D call TRBD1 (5 bases). V was cut by 0 bases and J by 6 bases, with 12 bases left in between. Germline lookup yields CDR1 SGHRS and CDR2 YFSETQ. The length of the CDR3 is 14 residues. This CDR3 reads CASSLGTLASEAFF. The CDR3 DNA sequence: TGCGCCAGCAGCTTGGGGACATTAGCTTCTGAAGCTTTCTTT.

The J gene is TRBJ2-1, the V gene TRBV7-9; 10 bases agree with TRBD2. Germline values: CDR1 SEHNR, CDR2 FQNEAQ (reference sequence). V trimming: 5 bases; J trimming: 2 bases; junction bases outside the gene matches: 3. The CDR3 is made up of 15 amino acids. The CDR3 region is CASSPAGGPYNEQFF. CDR3 nucleotides: TGTGCCAGCAGCCCAGCGGGAGGGCCCTACAATGAGCAGTTCTTC.

The rearrangement links TRBV6-5 to TRBJ2-5, with no clear D. V lost 7 bases to trimming and J lost 3 bases, with 6 bases between them. Germline CDR1 is MNHEY and CDR2 is SVGAGI. The CDR3 consists of 11 residues. The CDR3 DNA is TGTGCCAGCACCCGCGAAGAGACCCAGTACTTC. This encodes CASTREETQYF.

This chain uses TRBV7-2 with TRBJ1-3; D is possibly TRBD1 (5 bases). Trimming removed 1 base from V and 0 bases from J, with 7 bases in between. CDR1 and CDR2 (germline): SGHTA, FQGNSA. The CDR3 covers 15 residues. The CDR3 protein is CASSLDQGSGNTIYF. The CDR3 DNA reads as TGTGCCAGCAGCTTAGATCAGGGCTCTGGAAACACCATATATTTT.